This is a list of T cell receptor beta chains from one sample in a study of OX40 agonist ivuxolimab in advanced cancers. Produced via immunoSEQ multiplex PCR; TCRdb's table is partial and in-frame only. The sample lists 60,000 to 65,000 clones, less than 95% occurring once. The material was CD4+ or CD8+ T cells sorted from blood, obtained in a trial of the OX40 agonist ivuxolimab. The receptors stem from an adult with an advanced solid tumor such as melanoma, head and neck, liver or kidney cancer. The CDR3 runs from the conserved cysteine through the conserved F or W. A D gene is named only where the DNA matches it firmly. Some rows have no size entry. The others give once, few or many, or a class for an expanded clone.

-	-	TRBJ2-1	15	TRBV4-1	CASSPQGGDLREQFF	TGCGCCAGCAGCCCACAGGGCGGGGATTTGCGTGAGCAGTTCTTC
-	-	TRBJ2-1	16	TRBV7-8	CASSPTPGSSYNEQFF	TGTGCCAGCAGCCCCACCCCCGGGAGCTCCTACAATGAGCAGTTCTTC
TRBD2	few	TRBJ2-1	14	TRBV7-7	CASSFSSGSNEQFF	TGTGCCAGCAGCTTTTCTAGCGGGAGCAATGAGCAGTTCTTC
-	-	TRBJ2-7	14	TRBV5-1	CASSLTGISYEQYF	TGCGCCAGCAGCCTGACTGGCATCTCCTACGAGCAGTACTTC
TRBD1	-	TRBJ1-2	18	TRBV7-9	CASSLVGTGGASGYGYTF	TGTGCCAGCAGCTTAGTAGGAACAGGGGGCGCTTCGGGCTATGGCTACACCTTC
-	-	TRBJ1-1	15	TRBV7-2	CASSLALAPNTEAFF	TGTGCCAGCAGCTTAGCGTTGGCTCCGAACACTGAAGCTTTCTTT
TRBD2	-	TRBJ2-2	18	TRBV27	CASSTEREGLLNTGELFF	TGTGCCAGCAGTACCGAGCGGGAGGGCTTACTGAACACCGGGGAGCTGTTTTTT
-	-	TRBJ2-3	13	TRBV28	CASSLGGTDTQYF	TGTGCCAGCAGCTTGGGGGGCACAGATACGCAGTATTTT
-	-	TRBJ2-7	14	TRBV13	CASSPGTDVYEQYF	TGTGCCAGCAGCCCGGGGACTGATGTCTACGAGCAGTACTTC
TRBD2	-	TRBJ2-2	15	TRBV4-1	CASSQLADNTGELFF	TGCGCCAGCAGCCAACTAGCGGACAACACCGGGGAGCTGTTTTTT
-	-	TRBJ1-1	14	TRBV6-4	CASSYSVMNTEAFF	TGTGCCAGCAGTTACTCAGTCATGAACACTGAAGCTTTCTTT
-	-	TRBJ1-3	13	TRBV5-6	CASSGDVGNTIYF	TGTGCCAGCAGCGGGGACGTAGGAAACACCATATATTTT
-	-	TRBJ2-2	15	TRBV2	CASSESTASSRELFF	TGTGCCAGCAGTGAATCGACCGCATCCTCGCGGGAGCTGTTTTTT
TRBD2	-	TRBJ2-1	18	TRBV11-3	CASSPLAGGQSRANEQFF	TGTGCCAGCAGCCCTTTAGCGGGAGGGCAAAGCCGCGCCAATGAGCAGTTCTTC
TRBD2	-	TRBJ2-2	15	TRBV4-2	CASSGREDNTGELFF	TGTGCCAGCAGCGGGCGGGAGGACAACACCGGGGAGCTGTTTTTT
-	-	TRBJ2-1	15	TRBV19	CASSVSGNSYNEQFF	TGTGCCAGTAGTGTTAGCGGTAACTCCTACAATGAGCAGTTCTTC
-	-	TRBJ2-7	15	TRBV15	CATITRLFLYERQYF	TGTGCCACCATCACGAGACTATTCTTATACGAGCGGCAGTACTTC
TRBD2	once	TRBJ2-1	17	TRBV11-3	CASSPRLAGVPYNEQFF	TGTGCCAGCAGCCCTCGACTAGCGGGAGTACCTTACAATGAGCAGTTCTTC
TRBD2	once	TRBJ2-7	15	TRBV9	CASSVGGSTTYEQYF	TGTGCCAGCAGCGTAGGCGGGAGTACTACCTACGAGCAGTACTTC
-	-	TRBJ1-2	13	TRBV10-1	CASSVGPSYGYTF	TGCGCCAGCAGTGTGGGACCATCCTATGGCTACACCTTC
TRBD2	-	TRBJ2-1	16	TRBV6-5	CASSYSSAGGPYEQFF	TGTGCCAGCAGTTACTCGAGTGCGGGAGGGCCTTATGAGCAGTTCTTC
-	-	TRBJ2-1	12	TRBV27	CASSLIGNEQFF	TGTGCCAGCAGTTTGATAGGGAATGAGCAGTTCTTC
TRBD2	-	TRBJ2-7	12	TRBV6-1	CASLAGPYEQYF	TGTGCCAGCCTAGCGGGTCCCTACGAGCAGTACTTC
-	-	TRBJ1-5	17	TRBV30	CAWSGDASGIVNQPQHF	TGTGCCTGGAGTGGGGACGCCAGTGGCATAGTAAATCAGCCCCAGCATTTT
TRBD2	-	TRBJ2-2	15	TRBV7-6	CASSPGLAGTGELFF	TGTGCCAGCAGCCCGGGACTAGCGGGAACCGGGGAGCTGTTTTTT
TRBD2	-	TRBJ2-7	15	TRBV4-3	CASSQGRGLAYEQYF	TGCGCCAGCAGCCAAGGCCGGGGACTAGCTTACGAGCAGTACTTC
TRBD2	-	TRBJ2-3	14	TRBV2	CASLGGRAVDTQYF	TGTGCCAGCCTTGGCGGGAGGGCCGTGGATACGCAGTATTTT
-	-	TRBJ2-3	14	TRBV28	CASSSNRGSDTQYF	TGTGCCAGCAGCTCAAACCGGGGTTCAGATACGCAGTATTTT
-	-	TRBJ2-1	15	TRBV27	CASSLFDGSWDEQFF	TGTGCCAGCAGTTTATTTGACGGGAGCTGGGATGAGCAGTTCTTC
-	-	TRBJ2-3	12	TRBV7-9	CASSLSPDTQYF	TGTGCCAGCAGCCTCTCCCCAGATACGCAGTATTTT
-	-	TRBJ2-3	14	TRBV27	CASSFETSTDTQYF	TGTGCCAGCAGTTTCGAGACTAGCACAGATACGCAGTATTTT
-	-	TRBJ2-1	15	TRBV5-1	CASSLTYGDYNEQFF	TGCGCCAGCAGCTTGACGTACGGGGATTACAATGAGCAGTTCTTC
-	few	TRBJ2-1	16	TRBV7-8	CASSLEASPTYNEQFF	TGTGCCAGCAGCTTAGAGGCTTCCCCTACCTACAATGAGCAGTTCTTC
-	-	TRBJ2-7	13	TRBV7-9	CASSLFKDYEQYF	TGTGCCAGCAGCTTATTCAAGGACTACGAGCAGTACTTC
-	-	TRBJ2-1	11	TRBV25-1	CASSESNEQFF	TGTGCCAGCAGTGAAAGCAATGAGCAGTTCTTC
TRBD2	-	TRBJ2-5	15	TRBV9	CASSVAGGPVETQYF	TGTGCCAGCAGCGTAGCGGGAGGGCCGGTGGAGACCCAGTACTTC
-	-	TRBJ2-2	15	TRBV4-1	CASSQGGEGTGELFF	TGCGCCAGCAGCCAAGGAGGGGAAGGCACCGGGGAGCTGTTTTTT
-	-	TRBJ2-3	13	TRBV10-1	CASSEEAADTQYF	TGCGCCAGCAGTGAGGAAGCGGCGGATACGCAGTATTTT
-	-	TRBJ2-1	14	TRBV10-2	CASSESGFYNEQFF	TGCGCCAGCAGTGAGTCTGGATTCTACAATGAGCAGTTCTTC
-	-	TRBJ2-1	12	TRBV5-6	CASSSRQNQQFF	TGTGCCAGCAGCTCCAGACAGAATCAGCAGTTCTTC
TRBD1	-	TRBJ2-7	21	TRBV4-1	CASSQDRGSTGGLLSSYEQYF	TGCGCCAGCAGCCAAGATAGGGGCTCGACAGGGGGCTTACTCTCTTCCTACGAGCAGTACTTC
TRBD2	once	TRBJ2-1	14	TRBV27	CASSLAGGYNEQFF	TGTGCCAGCAGTCTAGCGGGAGGCTACAATGAGCAGTTCTTC
-	-	TRBJ1-2	14	TRBV27	CASSLIFGDYGYTF	TGTGCCAGCAGTCTGATATTTGGGGACTATGGCTACACCTTC